This T cell receptor (beta chain) emerged from a study of blood T cell repertoires in COVID-19. This CDR3 is 15 amino acids long. The V gene's germline CDR1 is MNHEY and CDR2 SMNVEV (reference sequence). V dropped 5 bases and J dropped 3; count of bases not matched to a gene: 5. TCRdb's table, derived via immunoSEQ multiplex PCR, lists solely in-frame clones and lacks some. The sample carries over 110,000 clones, 85% to 90% recorded once. Participant reports of clinical history set cohort assignment. The sequencing sample was made of PBMCs or T cells enriched from blood (not recorded which). This sequence originates from a man aged 60 to 69 who had recovered from COVID-19. The chain couples TRBV27 to TRBJ2-7; 12 nucleotides align to TRBD2. CDR3: CASSDPTSGSYEQYF. In DNA, the CDR3 is TGTGCCAGCAGTGACCCGACTAGCGGGAGCTACGAGCAGTACTTC.